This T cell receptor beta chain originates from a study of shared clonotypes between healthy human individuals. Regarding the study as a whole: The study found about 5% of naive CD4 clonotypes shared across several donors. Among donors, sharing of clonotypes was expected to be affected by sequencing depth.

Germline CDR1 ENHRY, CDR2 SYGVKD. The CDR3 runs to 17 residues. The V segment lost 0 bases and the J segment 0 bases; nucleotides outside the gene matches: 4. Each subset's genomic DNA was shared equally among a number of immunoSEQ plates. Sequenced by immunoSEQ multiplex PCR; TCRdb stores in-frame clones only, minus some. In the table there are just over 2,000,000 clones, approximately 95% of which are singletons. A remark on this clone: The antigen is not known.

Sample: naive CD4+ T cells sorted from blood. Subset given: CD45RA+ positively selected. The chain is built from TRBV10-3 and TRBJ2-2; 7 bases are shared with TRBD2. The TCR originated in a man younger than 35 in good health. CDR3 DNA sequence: TGTGCCATCAGTGAGTCGACTCTAGCGGCGAACACCGGGGAGCTGTTTTTT. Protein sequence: CAISESTLAANTGELFF.